These 7 T cell receptor beta chains came from one sample sequenced in a study of T-cell memory formation after mild COVID-19. MiXCR was run by TCRdb on the 5' RACE reads, yielding one entry per CDR3 protein. The sample shows about 410,000 distinct CDR3 sequences, 20% to 25% of them seen only once. Sequencing was done on a sample of PBMCs or a T cell subset sorted from them (not recorded which). The receptors originated from an adult woman who had mild COVID-19 (a few samples of this study predate the infection). Cell type and time point are not known.

This clonotype occurred a few times. The rearrangement links TRBV4-1 to TRBJ2-7, with 7 bases lining up with TRBD2. CDR1 is MGHRA, CDR2 YSYEKL, per germline. V shed 4 bases, J shed 2 bases, and the junction held 11 bases outside the gene matches. The CDR3 runs to 16 residues. CDR3 nucleotides: TGCGCCAGCAGCCGGCATCTAACGGGGGGACCCTACGAGCAGTACTTC. Its protein product is CASSRHLTGGPYEQYF.

This clonotype has a handful of counts. The chain joins TRBV15 to TRBJ1-1, with D unclear. CDR3 size: 15 residues. Germline CDR1 is LNHNV and CDR2 is YYDKDF (reference sequence). With 4 bases removed from V and 2 bases from J, the gap between germline ends came to 14 bases. CDR3 DNA: TGTGCCACCAGCATAAGGACGGTCCTTAACACTGAAGCTTTCTTT. Protein product: CATSIRTVLNTEAFF.

The rearrangement joins TRBV9 to TRBJ2-3; 8 nucleotides align to TRBD2. The CDR3 totals 15 residues. Germline-derived CDR1 and CDR2 are SGDLS and YYNGEE. Trimming at V came to 4 bases and at J to 6 bases, leaving 10 bases not matched to a gene. CDR3 bases: TGTGCCAGCAGCTCGAGTAGCGGGACGACGGATACGCAGTATTTT. Translating gives CASSSSSGTTDTQYF.

This clonotype was counted only a few times. The chain carries TRBV12-3 or TRBV12-4 and TRBJ1-5; D gene uncertain. The CDR3 has 12 residues. The V gene lost 6 bases and the J gene lost 6 bases, with 9 bases spanning the gap. As DNA, the CDR3 is TGTGCCAGCAGCCCCGGGGTTCAGCCCCAGCATTTT. It yields the protein CASSPGVQPQHF.

This clonotype came up a few times. At one end, the junction sequence differs from germline, possibly due to a read error. The V and J genes are TRBV7-9 and TRBJ1-1; D remains ambiguous. Germline loops: CDR1 SEHNR, CDR2 FQNEAQ (reference sequence). The CDR3 totals 13 residues. CDR3 region: CTSSLGRNTEAFF. Written as DNA, the CDR3 is TGTACCAGCAGCTTAGGGAGAAACACTGAAGCTTTCTTT.

The chain joins TRBV5-6 to TRBJ2-7; 7 nucleotides align to TRBD1. There are 14 residues in the CDR3. Germline V lookup: CDR1 SGHDT, CDR2 YYEEEE. Trimming removed 7 bases from V and 4 bases from J; junction bases left unmatched: 11. Here the CDR3 reads CASGMTGHGYEQYF. In DNA, the CDR3 is TGTGCCAGCGGCATGACAGGGCACGGGTACGAGCAGTACTTC.

This clonotype has only a few counts. The V gene is TRBV7-9, the J gene TRBJ2-3; the D gene is possibly TRBD2 (5 bases). Germline CDR1 is SEHNR and CDR2 is FQNEAQ (reference sequence). The CDR3 is 14 residues long. Trimming removed 3 bases from V and 6 bases from J, with 13 bases in between. The CDR3 region is CASSFSAARDTQYF. CDR3 nucleotides: TGTGCCAGCAGCTTCTCAGCGGCTAGGGATACGCAGTATTTT.